The 10 T cell receptor beta chains below were found in one sample sequenced in a study of OX40 agonist ivuxolimab in advanced cancers. Method: immunoSEQ multiplex PCR; TCRdb's copy keeps in-frame clones and lacks some. The table has more than 55,000 clones, more than 75% seen once; the top ten hold approximately 6.1%. The sample here was CD4+ or CD8+ T cells sorted from blood, taken in a trial of the OX40 agonist ivuxolimab. The receptor source for this set is an adult with an advanced solid tumor such as melanoma, head and neck, liver or kidney cancer.

This clone is a singleton in its sample. The CDR3 region has the DNA TGTGCCAGCGACAGGGCGACTGGGGCCAACGTCCTGACTTTC. Residues: CASDRATGANVLTF. The chain is built from TRBV6-1 and TRBJ2-6; 7 nucleotides match TRBD1. Germline V gives CDR1 MNHNS, CDR2 SASEGT. The CDR3 runs to 14 residues. Losses at the gene ends were 8 bases for V and 2 bases for J; bases not matched to a gene: 3.

This clone was seen a few times. V gene TRBV19 combines with J gene TRBJ2-1; D might be TRBD2 (6 bases). Deletions cut 6 bases from V and 9 bases from J, with 15 bases between. CDR1 and CDR2 (germline): LNHDA, SQIVND (reference sequence). This CDR3 has 13 amino acids. Here the CDR3 reads CASRGITSREQFF. The CDR3 coding sequence is TGTGCCAGTAGGGGAATAACTAGCCGTGAGCAGTTCTTC.

The chain combines TRBV7-2 with TRBJ1-3; no clear D gene. CDR1 is SGHTA, CDR2 FQGNSA, per germline. The CDR3 contains 15 residues. Trimming removed 3 bases at V and 0 bases at J, with 9 bases between. CDR3 protein: CASSLRVSSGNTIYF. As DNA, the CDR3 is TGTGCCAGCAGCTTGAGAGTGAGCTCTGGAAACACCATATATTTT.

CDR3 in amino acids: CASTWDRGREKLFF. DNA for the CDR3: TGTGCCAGCACCTGGGACAGGGGGCGCGAAAAACTGTTTTTT. This rearrangement joins TRBV13 to TRBJ1-4; 12 positions match TRBD1. This CDR3 region has 14 residues. Germline lookup yields CDR1 PRHDT and CDR2 FYEKMQ (reference sequence). Trimming at V came to 7 bases and at J to 8 bases, leaving 5 bases not matched to a gene.

This chain uses TRBV5-4 with TRBJ1-1, with 9 bases that match TRBD1. The CDR3 extends over 14 amino acids. The germline CDR1 and CDR2 sequences are SGHNT and YYREEE (reference sequence). The junction had 7 bases not matched to a gene; V was cut back by 4 bases and J by 6 bases. CDR3: CASSRRQGVSEAFF. The DNA for the CDR3 is TGTGCCAGCAGCCGCCGACAGGGGGTATCTGAAGCTTTCTTT. The full variable domain, completed using reference TRBV5-4 and TRBJ1-1, is ETGVTQSPTHLIKTRGQQVTLRCSSQSGHNTVSWYQQALGQGPQFIFQYYREEENGRGNFPPRFSGLQFPNYSSELNVNALELDDSALYLCASSRRQGVSEAFFGQGTRLTVV.

The chain is built from TRBV6-1 and TRBJ1-2; a possible D gene is TRBD1 (6 bases). V lost 3 bases, J lost 4 bases, and 15 bases lay in between. There are 15 residues in the CDR3. Germline V lookup: CDR1 MNHNS, CDR2 SASEGT. The CDR3 DNA is TGTGCCAGCAGTGAGGCATTCAGGGGCAGCTATGGCTACACCTTC. Translated: CASSEAFRGSYGYTF.

The chain recombines TRBV28 with TRBJ2-2, with D uncertain. Per germline, CDR1 MDHEN and CDR2 SYDVKM. The CDR3 has 14 residues. Trimming pared 3 bases from V and 6 bases from J, leaving 11 bases between. The CDR3: CASSFIDWAGELFF. Written as DNA, the CDR3 is TGTGCCAGCAGTTTTATCGATTGGGCCGGGGAGCTGTTTTTT.

This chain uses TRBV6-6 with TRBJ2-7, with D unclear. Germline V CDR1 and CDR2: MNHNY, SVGAGI (reference sequence). V lost 0 bases and J 3 bases, leaving 6 bases between the germline ends. This CDR3 is 13 amino acids long. The CDR3 coding sequence is TGTGCCAGCAGTTACTCTTCGCGCTACGAGCAGTACTTC. Protein product: CASSYSSRYEQYF.

The V and J genes are TRBV4-2 and TRBJ2-1; TRBD2 agrees at 13 bases. The CDR3 totals 16 residues. Germline-derived CDR1 and CDR2 are LGHNA and YNFKEQ. Trimming took 4 bases from V and 4 from J; bases not matched to a gene: 4. DNA for the CDR3: TGTGCCAGCAGCCCAGGGACTAGCGGGATATACAATGAGCAGTTCTTC. Its translation: CASSPGTSGIYNEQFF.

This chain uses TRBV2 with TRBJ1-4; maybe TRBD1 (5 bases). Trimming left V 4 bases short and J 0 bases short, with 9 bases between. Germline-derived CDR1 and CDR2 are SNHLY and FYNNEI. This CDR3 is built from 15 residues. The CDR3 spells CASSGGKATNEKLFF. The CDR3 DNA reads as TGTGCCAGCAGTGGGGGGAAAGCAACTAATGAAAAACTGTTTTTT. The full variable domain, with the rest looked up from reference TRBV2 and TRBJ1-4, is EPEVTQTPSHQVTQMGQEVILRCVPISNHLYFYWYRQILGQKVEFLVSFYNNEISEKSEIFDDQFSVERPDGSNFTLKIRSTKLEDSAMYFCASSGGKATNEKLFFGSGTQLSVL.